The source of this T cell receptor (beta chain) is a study of blood T cell repertoires in COVID-19. About the research overall: Sites in the United States, Italy and Spain provided acute and convalescent COVID-19 samples. T cells, B-cell-depleted T cells, or PBMCs provided the cDNA or gDNA that served as material.

As processed by the authors: Reference gene primers were amplified, and this amplification served to estimate nucleated cell counts. The repertoire was sequenced with immunoSEQ multiplex PCR; TCRdb's copy has only in-frame clones and lacks some. That table gives V, J and clone size, and the DNA gave D and trimming. Here the sample spans approximately 170,000 clones, about 86% being singletons. CDR3 length equals 13 residues. Trimming pared 11 bases from V and 6 bases from J, leaving 17 bases between. Germline V gene lookup returns CDR1 MNHNY and CDR2 SVGAGI (reference sequence). This clonotype was obtained from a man aged 18-30 years with active or convalescent COVID-19. Input material: peripheral blood. V gene TRBV6-6 combines with J gene TRBJ1-5, with D possibly matching TRBD1 (6 bases). For the CDR3, the DNA is TGTGCCGGGAGGGGGATAGTTGGTCAGCCCCAGCATTTT. Its translation is CAGRGIVGQPQHF.